The clone carrying this TCR beta chain was recorded a few times. What it binds is unknown. The germline V and J ends were trimmed by 7 bases and 6 bases, with 10 bases remaining between them. The CDR3 is made up of 11 amino acids. Germline lookup yields CDR1 WSHSY and CDR2 SAAADI. For TCRbeta, the library was prepared with unique molecular identifiers. Each CDR3 protein is one row after TCRdb ran MiXCR on the PCR reads. The profile shows around 60,000 distinct CDR3 sequences, 44% of them singletons. This entry belongs to a study of T-cell reconstitution after alpha-beta-depleted transplantation in children. Study-wide results and limits: Newly produced T cells mostly accounted for T-cell counts and diversity one year post-transplant. Roughly two months post-transplant, alpha-beta T cells reportedly originated from several hundred graft clones that had expanded.

The sequencing used PBMCs, mostly from graft donor cells, collected 360 days after TCRalphabeta/CD19-depleted stem cell transplant. This rearrangement joins TRBV10-2 to TRBJ2-7; the D is unclear. The source is a male patient aged 10 to 17 who had a stem cell transplant for acute lymphoblastic leukemia, so the T cells may come from the graft donor. The CDR3 DNA sequence: TGCGCCAGCACCTCCCGAAGCGAGCAGTACTTC. Translated, it gives CASTSRSEQYF.